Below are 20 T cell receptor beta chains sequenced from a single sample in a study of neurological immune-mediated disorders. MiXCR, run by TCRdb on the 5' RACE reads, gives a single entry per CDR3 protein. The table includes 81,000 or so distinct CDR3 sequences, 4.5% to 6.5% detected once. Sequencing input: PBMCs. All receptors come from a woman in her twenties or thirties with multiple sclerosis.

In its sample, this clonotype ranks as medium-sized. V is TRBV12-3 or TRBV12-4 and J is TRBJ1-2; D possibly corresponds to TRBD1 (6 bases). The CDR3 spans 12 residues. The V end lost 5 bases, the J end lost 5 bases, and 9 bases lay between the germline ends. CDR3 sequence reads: CASSLQGYGYTF. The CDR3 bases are TGTGCCAGCAGTCTCCAGGGGTATGGCTACACCTTC.

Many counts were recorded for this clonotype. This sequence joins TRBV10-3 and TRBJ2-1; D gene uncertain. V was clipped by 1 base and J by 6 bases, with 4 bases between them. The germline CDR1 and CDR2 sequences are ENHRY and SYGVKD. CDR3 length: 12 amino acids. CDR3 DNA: TGTGCCATCAGTGAGTTCGGCAATGAGCAGTTCTTC. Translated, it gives CAISEFGNEQFF.

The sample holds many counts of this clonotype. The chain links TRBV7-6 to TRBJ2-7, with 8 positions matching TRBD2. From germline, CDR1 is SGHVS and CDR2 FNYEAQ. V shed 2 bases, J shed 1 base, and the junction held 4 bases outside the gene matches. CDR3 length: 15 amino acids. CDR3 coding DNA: TGTGCCAGCAGCTTACGGGGGGGCGAGTCCTACGAGCAGTACTTC. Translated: CASSLRGGESYEQYF.

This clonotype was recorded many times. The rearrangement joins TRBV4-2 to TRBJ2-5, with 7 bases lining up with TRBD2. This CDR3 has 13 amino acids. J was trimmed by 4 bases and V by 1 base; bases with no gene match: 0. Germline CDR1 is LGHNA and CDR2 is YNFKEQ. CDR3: CASSQGGGETQYF. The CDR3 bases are TGTGCCAGCAGCCAAGGGGGGGGAGAGACCCAGTACTTC.

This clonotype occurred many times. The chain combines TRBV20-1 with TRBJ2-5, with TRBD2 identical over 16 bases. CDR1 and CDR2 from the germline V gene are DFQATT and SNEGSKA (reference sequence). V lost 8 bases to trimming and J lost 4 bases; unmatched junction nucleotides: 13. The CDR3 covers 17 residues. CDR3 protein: CSWKGLAGGPFTETQYF. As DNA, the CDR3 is TGCAGTTGGAAGGGACTAGCGGGGGGGCCATTCACAGAGACCCAGTACTTC.

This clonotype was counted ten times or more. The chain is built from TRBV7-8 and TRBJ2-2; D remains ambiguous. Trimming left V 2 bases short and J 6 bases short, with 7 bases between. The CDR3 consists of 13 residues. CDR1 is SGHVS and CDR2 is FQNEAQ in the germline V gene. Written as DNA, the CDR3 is TGTGCCAGCAGCTTAAAACGTTCCGGGGAGCTGTTTTTT. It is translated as CASSLKRSGELFF.

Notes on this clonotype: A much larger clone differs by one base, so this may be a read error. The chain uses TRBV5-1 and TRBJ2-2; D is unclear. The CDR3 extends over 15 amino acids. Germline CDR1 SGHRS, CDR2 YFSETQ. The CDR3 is CASSLARLNTEELFF. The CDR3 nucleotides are TGCGCCAGCAGCTTGGCCAGGCTGAACACCGAGGAGCTGTTTTTT.

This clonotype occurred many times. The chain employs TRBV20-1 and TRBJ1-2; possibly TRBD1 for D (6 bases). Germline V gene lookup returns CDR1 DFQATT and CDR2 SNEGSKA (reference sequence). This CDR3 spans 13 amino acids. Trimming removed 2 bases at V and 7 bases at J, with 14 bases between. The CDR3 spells CSARTQGIGGYTF. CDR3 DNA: TGCAGTGCTAGAACTCAGGGGATCGGTGGCTACACCTTC.

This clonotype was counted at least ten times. The CDR3 coding sequence is TGTGCCACCAGGAGGGGGCGCGGCACAGATACGCAGTATTTT. It is translated as CATRRGRGTDTQYF. The chain has TRBV24-1 and TRBJ2-3; 7 nucleotides match TRBD1. The ends lost 7 bases at V and 1 base at J; junction bases unmatched: 4. Germline V gene data show CDR1 as KGHDR and CDR2 as SFDVKD. The CDR3 covers 14 residues.

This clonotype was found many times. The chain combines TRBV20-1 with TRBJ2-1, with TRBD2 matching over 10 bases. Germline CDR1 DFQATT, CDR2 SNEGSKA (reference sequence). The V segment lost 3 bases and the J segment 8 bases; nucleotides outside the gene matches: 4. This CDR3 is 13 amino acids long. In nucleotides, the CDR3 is TGCAGTGCTAGGGGACTAGCGCGGCATGAGCAGTTCTTC. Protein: CSARGLARHEQFF.

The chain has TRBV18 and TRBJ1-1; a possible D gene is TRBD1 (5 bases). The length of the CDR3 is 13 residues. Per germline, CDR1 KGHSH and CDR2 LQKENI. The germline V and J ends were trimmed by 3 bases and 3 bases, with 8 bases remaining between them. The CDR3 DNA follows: TGTGCCAGCTCACCTATGGGGGACACTGAAGCTTTCTTT. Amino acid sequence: CASSPMGDTEAFF.

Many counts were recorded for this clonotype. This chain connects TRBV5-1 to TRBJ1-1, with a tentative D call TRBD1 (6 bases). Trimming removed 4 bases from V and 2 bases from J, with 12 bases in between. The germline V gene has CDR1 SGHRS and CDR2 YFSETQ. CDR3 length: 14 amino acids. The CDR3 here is CASSPDRANTEAFF. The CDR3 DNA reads TGCGCCAGCAGCCCGGACAGAGCCAACACTGAAGCTTTCTTT. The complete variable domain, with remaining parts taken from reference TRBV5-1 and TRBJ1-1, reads KAGVTQTPRYLIKTRGQQVTLSCSPISGHRSVSWYQQTPGQGLQFLFEYFSETQRNKGNFPGRFSGRQFSNSRSEMNVSTLELGDSALYLCASSPDRANTEAFFGQGTRLTVV.

The CDR3, as DNA: TGCAGTGCTAGAGATCCCGGGCAGATCAGAATCTACAATGAGCAGTTCTTC. This gives the protein CSARDPGQIRIYNEQFF. This rearrangement joins TRBV20-1 to TRBJ2-1; D is undetermined. CDR1 and CDR2 from the germline V gene are DFQATT and SNEGSKA (reference sequence). With 0 bases removed from V and 3 bases from J, the gap between germline ends came to 18 bases. This CDR3 has 17 residues.

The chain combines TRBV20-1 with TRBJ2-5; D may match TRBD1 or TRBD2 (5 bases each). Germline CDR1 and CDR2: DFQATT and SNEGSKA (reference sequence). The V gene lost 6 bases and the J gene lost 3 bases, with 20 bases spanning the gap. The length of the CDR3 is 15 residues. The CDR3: CSASHWGKGKETQYF. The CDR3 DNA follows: TGCAGTGCCTCTCATTGGGGGAAAGGGAAAGAGACCCAGTACTTC.

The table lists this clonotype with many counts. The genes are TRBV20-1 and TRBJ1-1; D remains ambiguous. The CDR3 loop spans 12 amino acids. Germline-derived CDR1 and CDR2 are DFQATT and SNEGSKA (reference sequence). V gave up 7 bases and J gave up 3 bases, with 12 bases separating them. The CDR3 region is CSVRVIDTEAFF. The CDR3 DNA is TGCAGTGTCCGCGTTATTGACACTGAAGCTTTCTTT.

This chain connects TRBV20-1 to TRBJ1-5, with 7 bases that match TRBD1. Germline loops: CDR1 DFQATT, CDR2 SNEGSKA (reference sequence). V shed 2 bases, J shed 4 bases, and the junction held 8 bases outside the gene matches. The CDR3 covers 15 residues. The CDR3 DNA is TGCAGTGCTAGAACTCACGACAGGGCGAATCAGCCCCAGCATTTT. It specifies CSARTHDRANQPQHF.

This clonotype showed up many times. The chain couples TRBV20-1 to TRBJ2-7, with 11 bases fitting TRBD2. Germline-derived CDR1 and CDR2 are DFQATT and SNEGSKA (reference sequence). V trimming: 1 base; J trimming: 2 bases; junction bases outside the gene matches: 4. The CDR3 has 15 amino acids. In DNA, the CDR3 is TGCAGTGCTAGAGTCCTGACTAGCGGGACCTACGAGCAGTACTTC. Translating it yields CSARVLTSGTYEQYF.

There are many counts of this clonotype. CDR3 loop: CASAPTAHYNEQFF. In DNA form, the CDR3 reads TGTGCCAGCGCCCCGACAGCCCACTACAATGAGCAGTTCTTC. The V gene is TRBV12-3 or TRBV12-4, the J gene TRBJ2-1, with TRBD1 as a possible D gene (5 bases). Deletions cut 8 bases from V and 3 bases from J, with 14 bases between. This CDR3 has 14 amino acids.

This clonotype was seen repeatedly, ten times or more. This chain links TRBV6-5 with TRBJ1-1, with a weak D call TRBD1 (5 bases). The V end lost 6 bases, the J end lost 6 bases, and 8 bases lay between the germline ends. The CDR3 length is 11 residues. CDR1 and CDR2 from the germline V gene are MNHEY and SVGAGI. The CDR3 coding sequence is TGTGCCAGCAGAGACAGCTCTGAAGCTTTCTTT. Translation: CASRDSSEAFF.

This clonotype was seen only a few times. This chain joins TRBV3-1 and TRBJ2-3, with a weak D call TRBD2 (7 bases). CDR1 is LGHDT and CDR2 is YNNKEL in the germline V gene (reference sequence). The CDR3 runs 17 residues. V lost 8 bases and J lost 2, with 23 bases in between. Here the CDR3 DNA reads TGTGCCAGCGGAACAAACCACGAGGGGGACTACACAGATACGCAGTATTTT. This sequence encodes CASGTNHEGDYTDTQYF.